Listed here is a single T cell receptor beta chain. As originally analysed: Estimated nucleated cell counts came from reference gene primer amplification. Data came from immunoSEQ multiplex PCR; TCRdb stores just in-frame clones and leaves some out. Clone size and the V and J calls come from that table; the DNA yielded D and trimming. The profile shows 68,000 or so clones, 80% to 90% of them singletons. CDR1 is SGHRS and CDR2 is YFSETQ in the germline V gene. The germline V and J ends were trimmed by 2 bases and 3 bases, with 17 bases remaining between them. There are 16 residues in the CDR3. These data belong to a study of blood T cell repertoires in COVID-19. Study-level background: Sites in the United States, Italy and Spain provided acute and convalescent COVID-19 samples. PBMCs, B-cell-depleted T cells, or T cells were the source of the cDNA or gDNA that made up the material.

The receptor was isolated from a man between 45 and 60 years old with active COVID-19. The chain couples TRBV5-1 to TRBJ1-1; weak D call: TRBD1 (6 bases). The sequenced sample consisted of peripheral blood. The CDR3 bases are TGCGCCAGCAGCTTAAGTACAGGGCGCCCGGACACTGAAGCTTTCTTT. It specifies CASSLSTGRPDTEAFF.